This paragraph reports one T cell receptor (beta chain). Its target is unknown. The study ran its PCR with 60 Vbeta and 13 Jbeta primers. The repertoire was sequenced with immunoSEQ multiplex PCR; TCRdb's copy has only in-frame clones and lacks some. The sample comprises about 160,000 clones, about 80% of which are singletons, and around 1.3% rests with the top ten. The germline CDR1 and CDR2 sequences are SGHVS and FQNEAQ. Trimming left V 1 base short and J 5 bases short, with 15 bases between. This CDR3 contains 16 residues. The data originate from a study of cytomegalovirus exposure and HLA in healthy donors. Study findings and constraints: A later analysis revealed that TCR association rates differed between HLA loci, peaking at DRB1 and bottoming out at HLA-C.

This receptor was identified in a woman between 45 and 65 years old in good health and CMV-seronegative. This chain uses TRBV7-8 with TRBJ1-5; the D gene is possibly TRBD1 (6 bases). Input material: PBMCs. CDR3 sequence: CASSLGATGKDQPQHF. The CDR3 DNA follows: TGTGCCAGCAGCTTAGGTGCGACAGGCAAGGATCAGCCCCAGCATTTT.